The 28 T cell receptor beta chains given below trace back to one sample, sequenced in a study of CD8 T cells in ankylosing spondylitis. TCRdb reanalysed the 5' RACE reads using MiXCR and keeps one entry per CDR3 protein. The table includes fewer than 150,000 distinct CDR3 sequences, about 7% detected once. The sample was blood, either unsorted or a sorted T cell fraction (not recorded which). Receptors were obtained from a female donor with ankylosing spondylitis or in good health (not recorded which).

This clonotype was seen more than once but under ten times. The chain joins TRBV23-1 to TRBJ1-5; tentative D call: TRBD1 (6 bases). TRBV23-1 is recorded as an ORF, its role being uncertain. Trimming left V 6 bases short and J 7 bases short, with 10 bases between. The CDR3 is 12 residues long. The CDR3 sequence: CASSRGEQPQHF. The CDR3 nucleotides read TGCGCCAGCAGCAGGGGAGAACAGCCCCAGCATTTT.

Sample share makes this clonotype medium-sized. V and J are TRBV12-3 or TRBV12-4 and TRBJ1-2, with D perhaps matching TRBD1 (6 bases). This CDR3 contains 17 residues. V dropped 6 bases and J dropped 4 bases, with 24 bases sitting between them. CDR3 coding DNA: TGTGCCAGCAGGACATACAGGGTCGGTACCGGCGGCTATGGCTACACCTTC. Its protein product is CASRTYRVGTGGYGYTF.

At least ten counts were recorded for this clonotype. The chain joins TRBV5-1 to TRBJ1-1; maybe TRBD1 (5 bases). Germline V gene lookup returns CDR1 SGHRS and CDR2 YFSETQ. The CDR3 runs 15 residues. The V end lost 0 bases, the J end lost 8 bases, and 17 bases lay between the germline ends. This chain's CDR3 is CASSLVTSDYREAFF. The CDR3 DNA reads as TGCGCCAGCAGCTTGGTCACGTCAGATTACAGGGAAGCTTTCTTT.

This clonotype showed up many times. The chain uses TRBV20-1 and TRBJ2-1, with D possibly being TRBD2 (6 bases). V shed 5 bases and J shed 2 bases, with 16 bases lying between them. The CDR3 runs to 15 residues. Germline CDR1 is DFQATT and CDR2 is SNEGSKA (reference sequence). The CDR3 region is CSAPTGRGTYNEQFF. As DNA, the CDR3 is TGCAGTGCTCCTACGGGGCGGGGAACCTACAATGAGCAGTTCTTC.

This clonotype was seen many times. The chain joins TRBV19 to TRBJ2-5, with D tentatively TRBD2 (6 bases). This CDR3 spans 14 amino acids. CDR1 and CDR2 from the germline V gene are LNHDA and SQIVND (reference sequence). Deletions cut 3 bases from V and 2 bases from J, with 10 bases between. The CDR3 here is CASSIDGLQETQYF. The CDR3 bases are TGTGCCAGTAGTATCGACGGACTACAAGAGACCCAGTACTTC.

This clonotype was seen ten or more times. J is TRBJ2-3 and V is TRBV10-3; D remains ambiguous. The germline V gene has CDR1 ENHRY and CDR2 SYGVKD. The CDR3 has 10 residues. V was cut by 8 bases and J by 5 bases, with 5 bases left in between. This chain's CDR3 is CAIGEDTQYF. CDR3 nucleotide sequence: TGTGCCATCGGCGAAGATACGCAGTATTTT.

This clonotype was seen repeatedly, ten times or more. The CDR3 DNA sequence: TGCGCCAGCAGCTCGCAGGGGGCGTCTGTCTCCTACGAGCAGTACTTC. This translates into CASSSQGASVSYEQYF. This chain uses TRBV5-1 with TRBJ2-7, with 8 bases matching TRBD1. CDR3 size: 16 residues. Germline V gene lookup returns CDR1 SGHRS and CDR2 YFSETQ. Losses at the gene ends were 3 bases for V and 0 bases for J; bases not matched to a gene: 8.

The rearrangement joins TRBV6-1 to TRBJ1-1; 8 bases are shared with TRBD1. CDR3 size: 17 residues. V lost 3 bases and J lost 1; bases outside the gene matches: 10. Germline CDR1 is MNHNS and CDR2 is SASEGT. CDR3 region: CASSDITGGPANTEAFF. The CDR3 region has the DNA TGTGCCAGCAGTGACATTACAGGGGGACCTGCGAACACTGAAGCTTTCTTT.

At least ten counts were recorded for this clonotype. This chain links TRBV20-1 with TRBJ2-3; no firm D call. The CDR3 extends over 16 amino acids. Germline lookup yields CDR1 DFQATT and CDR2 SNEGSKA (reference sequence). Deletions cut 0 bases from V and 5 bases from J, with 18 bases between. The CDR3 bases are TGCAGTGCTAGAGATAGTCGACCCGTTCATGGAGATACGCAGTATTTT. It specifies CSARDSRPVHGDTQYF.

This clonotype has at least ten counts. The rearrangement links TRBV6-1 to TRBJ1-1; the match to TRBD1 covers 10 bases. V was clipped by 6 bases and J by 7 bases; unmatched bases: 8. The V gene's germline CDR1 is MNHNS and CDR2 SASEGT. The CDR3 runs to 14 residues. The CDR3 region is CASSPGTGDFEAFF. In DNA, the CDR3 is TGTGCCAGCAGCCCCGGGACAGGGGATTTTGAAGCTTTCTTT.

This clonotype has at least ten counts. This chain connects TRBV5-1 to TRBJ2-7; 8 nucleotides line up with TRBD2. The germline gives CDR1 SGHRS, CDR2 YFSETQ. Trimming at V came to 7 bases and at J to 2 bases, leaving 11 bases not matched to a gene. The CDR3 consists of 15 residues. This CDR3 is CASHPNRAGAYEQYF. The DNA for the CDR3 is TGCGCCAGCCATCCCAACAGAGCGGGGGCCTACGAGCAGTACTTC. The full variable domain, in which reference TRBV5-1 and TRBJ2-7 provide the parts outside the CDR3, is KAGVTQTPRYLIKTRGQQVTLSCSPISGHRSVSWYQQTPGQGLQFLFEYFSETQRNKGNFPGRFSGRQFSNSRSEMNVSTLELGDSALYLCASHPNRAGAYEQYFGPGTRLTVT.

This clonotype was picked up many times. The chain employs TRBV4-1 and TRBJ1-2, with 7 bases aligning to TRBD1. CDR3 size: 15 residues. The trim removed 2 bases at V and 0 bases at J, leaving 3 bases unmatched. Germline V CDR1 and CDR2: MGHRA, YSYEKL. The CDR3 nucleotides are TGCGCCAGCAGCCAAAACAGGGGACCTAACTATGGCTACACCTTC. It codes for CASSQNRGPNYGYTF.

This clonotype was detected many times. The chain couples TRBV7-9 to TRBJ2-2; a possible D gene is TRBD1 (7 bases). CDR3 length: 16 amino acids. Germline CDR1 SEHNR, CDR2 FQNEAQ (reference sequence). The V end was cut by 8 bases, the J end by 5 bases, with 21 bases between. The CDR3 coding sequence is TGTGCCAGCCAAGAGGTGGAGGGGGCCGTGACCGGGGAGCTGTTTTTT. Amino acid sequence: CASQEVEGAVTGELFF.

This clonotype was counted at least ten times. The rearrangement joins TRBV20-1 to TRBJ1-1, with D tentatively TRBD1 (5 bases). Trimming shortened V by 0 bases and J by 8 bases, and 22 bases separated the two germline ends. The CDR3 has 16 residues. Germline loops: CDR1 DFQATT, CDR2 SNEGSKA (reference sequence). CDR3 sequence (DNA): TGCAGTGCTAGAGATCGCGGGGGGGGTTTTCTTGGGGAAGCTTTCTTT. Protein product: CSARDRGGGFLGEAFF.

Points on this clonotype: The germline gene is not matched at one end of the junction; a read error may be the cause. CDR3 coding DNA: TGTGTCAGCAGTGACACGAACACCGGGGAGCTGTTTTTT. It codes for CVSSDTNTGELFF. V and J are TRBV6-4 and TRBJ2-2; D is uncertain. CDR1 MRHNA and CDR2 SNTAGT come from the germline V gene. There are 13 residues in the CDR3.

This clonotype was recorded many times. The rearrangement links TRBV5-1 to TRBJ1-6, with a possible D match to TRBD1 (5 bases). Germline CDR1 reads SGHRS; CDR2 reads YFSETQ. Trimming took off 4 bases at V and 4 bases at J, with 9 bases between the two ends. This CDR3 comprises 14 residues. CDR3 coding DNA: TGCGCCAGCAGCCCGGACATTTATAATTCACCCCTCCACTTT. It yields the protein CASSPDIYNSPLHF.

This clonotype was seen many times. This CDR3 is CASSQADGGLETQYF. CDR3 sequence (DNA): TGTGCCAGCAGCCAGGCAGATGGGGGACTAGAGACCCAGTACTTC. The V and J genes are TRBV3-1 and TRBJ2-5; D might be TRBD2 (6 bases). The CDR3 totals 15 residues. V was cut by 3 bases and J by 4 bases, with 15 bases left in between. CDR1 LGHDT and CDR2 YNNKEL come from the germline V gene (reference sequence).

This clonotype was seen only once. This sequence joins TRBV20-1 and TRBJ2-2; TRBD2 matches at 8 bases. Trimming cost V 0 bases and J 6 bases; bases outside gene matches: 6. The CDR3 length is 15 residues. CDR1 and CDR2 (germline): DFQATT, SNEGSKA (reference sequence). The CDR3 coding sequence is TGCAGTGCTAGAGAGTTGCGGGGGGCCCCCGGGGAGCTGTTTTTT. This codes for CSARELRGAPGELFF.

This clonotype occurred many times. The chain employs TRBV5-1 and TRBJ2-1; TRBD2 might be the D (6 bases). CDR3 length: 16 amino acids. CDR1 SGHRS and CDR2 YFSETQ come from the germline V gene. The germline V and J ends were trimmed by 0 bases and 0 bases, with 10 bases remaining between them. The CDR3, as DNA: TGCGCCAGCAGCTTGGTGGCGGGGAACTCCTACAATGAGCAGTTCTTC. It specifies CASSLVAGNSYNEQFF.

Many counts were recorded for this clonotype. The chain employs TRBV6-5 and TRBJ1-1, with 10 bases identical to TRBD1. The length of the CDR3 is 12 residues. The V gene's germline CDR1 is MNHEY and CDR2 SVGAGI. Germline trimming cut 6 bases from V and 12 bases from J; bases unmatched to any gene: 7. The DNA for the CDR3 is TGTGCCAGCAGACTCGCGGGACAGGGGACTTTCTTT. Translated: CASRLAGQGTFF.

At least ten counts were recorded for this clonotype. The chain is built from TRBV20-1 and TRBJ2-3; TRBD2 agrees at 11 bases. Looked up from germline, CDR1 is DFQATT and CDR2 is SNEGSKA (reference sequence). The CDR3 extends over 13 amino acids. CDR3 amino acids: CSLTSGITDTQYF. CDR3 bases: TGCAGCTTGACTAGCGGGATCACAGATACGCAGTATTTT.

This clonotype showed up many times. The rearrangement uses TRBV25-1 and TRBJ1-5, with D possibly being TRBD1 (6 bases). CDR3 length: 16 residues. CDR1 and CDR2 (germline): MGHDK, SYGVNS. Deletions cut 4 bases from V and 2 bases from J, with 15 bases between. The DNA of the CDR3 is TGTGCCAGCAGTGCCCCGGGACATGGGGGCAATCAGCCCCAGCATTTT. This codes for CASSAPGHGGNQPQHF. Combining the CDR3 with reference TRBV25-1 and TRBJ1-5 gives the whole variable domain EADIYQTPRYLVIGTGKKITLECSQTMGHDKMYWYQQDPGMELHLIHYSYGVNSTEKGDLSSESTVSRIRTEHFPLTLESARPSHTSQYLCASSAPGHGGNQPQHFGDGTRLSIL.

This clonotype has ten or more counts. The V call is TRBV20-1, the J call TRBJ2-4; 10 nucleotides agree with TRBD2. The CDR3 runs 15 residues. Losses at the gene ends were 0 bases for V and 5 bases for J; bases not matched to a gene: 4. The germline CDR1 and CDR2 sequences are DFQATT and SNEGSKA (reference sequence). CDR3: CSARDLGTSENIQYF. The CDR3 DNA sequence: TGCAGTGCTAGAGACCTCGGGACTAGCGAAAACATTCAGTACTTC.

This clonotype was detected ten times or more. The chain carries TRBV11-2 and TRBJ1-1; no firm D call. Trimming stripped 1 base from V and 11 bases from J, with 11 bases between. This CDR3 region has 12 residues. The germline CDR1 and CDR2 sequences are SGHAT and FQNNGV. The CDR3 DNA is TGTGCCAGCAGCTTAGGGCTGAGGTTCGCTTTCTTT. Its translation: CASSLGLRFAFF.

This clonotype showed up many times. The chain combines TRBV30 with TRBJ1-4; 8 bases match TRBD1. Germline V lookup: CDR1 GTSNPN, CDR2 SVGIG (reference sequence). J was trimmed by 8 bases and V by 2 bases; bases with no gene match: 7. The CDR3 sequence is 14 residues long. CDR3 sequence reads: CAWSLGQGSEKLFF. The CDR3 DNA reads TGTGCCTGGAGTCTAGGACAGGGTAGCGAAAAACTGTTTTTT.

In this sample, this clonotype turned up many times. The chain combines TRBV6-5 with TRBJ2-2, with D possibly matching TRBD2 (5 bases). Trimming left V 0 bases short and J 4 bases short, with 18 bases between. This CDR3 contains 18 residues. CDR1 and CDR2 from the germline V gene are MNHEY and SVGAGI. CDR3 amino acids: CASSYSAAGHGSTGELFF. CDR3 DNA sequence: TGTGCCAGCAGTTACTCAGCCGCGGGCCATGGTAGCACCGGGGAGCTGTTTTTT.

This clonotype occurred many times. This chain uses TRBV20-1 with TRBJ1-2, with 9 nucleotides matching TRBD1. The CDR3 sequence is 13 residues long. In germline, CDR1 is DFQATT, CDR2 SNEGSKA (reference sequence). The V and J ends lost 5 bases and 7 bases, in that order; junction bases with no gene match: 8. CDR3 sequence: CSAPRTGESGYTF. The CDR3 DNA is TGCAGTGCTCCTCGGACAGGGGAAAGTGGCTACACCTTC.

This clonotype has ten or more counts. This chain connects TRBV20-1 to TRBJ2-1; possible D gene TRBD1, 6 bases. V dropped 8 bases and J dropped 4 bases, with 27 bases sitting between them. Germline loops: CDR1 DFQATT, CDR2 SNEGSKA (reference sequence). The CDR3 is made up of 17 amino acids. Here the CDR3 reads CSLLPPYRQGLYNEQFF. The DNA of the CDR3 is TGCAGTCTATTACCCCCCTACAGGCAGGGGTTGTACAATGAGCAGTTCTTC.